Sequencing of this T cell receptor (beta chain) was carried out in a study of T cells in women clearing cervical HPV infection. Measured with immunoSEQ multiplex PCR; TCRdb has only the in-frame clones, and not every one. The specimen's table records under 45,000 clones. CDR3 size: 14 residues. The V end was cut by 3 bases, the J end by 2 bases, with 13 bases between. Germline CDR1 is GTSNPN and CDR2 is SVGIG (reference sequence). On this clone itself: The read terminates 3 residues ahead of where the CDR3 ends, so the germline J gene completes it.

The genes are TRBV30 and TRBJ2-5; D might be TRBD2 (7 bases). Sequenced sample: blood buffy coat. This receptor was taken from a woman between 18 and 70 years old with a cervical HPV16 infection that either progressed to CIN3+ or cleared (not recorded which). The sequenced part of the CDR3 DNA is TGTGCCTGGAGGCAAGGGAGGGGGCAAGAGACC. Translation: CAWRQGRGQET. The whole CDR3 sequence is CAWRQGRGQETQYF.